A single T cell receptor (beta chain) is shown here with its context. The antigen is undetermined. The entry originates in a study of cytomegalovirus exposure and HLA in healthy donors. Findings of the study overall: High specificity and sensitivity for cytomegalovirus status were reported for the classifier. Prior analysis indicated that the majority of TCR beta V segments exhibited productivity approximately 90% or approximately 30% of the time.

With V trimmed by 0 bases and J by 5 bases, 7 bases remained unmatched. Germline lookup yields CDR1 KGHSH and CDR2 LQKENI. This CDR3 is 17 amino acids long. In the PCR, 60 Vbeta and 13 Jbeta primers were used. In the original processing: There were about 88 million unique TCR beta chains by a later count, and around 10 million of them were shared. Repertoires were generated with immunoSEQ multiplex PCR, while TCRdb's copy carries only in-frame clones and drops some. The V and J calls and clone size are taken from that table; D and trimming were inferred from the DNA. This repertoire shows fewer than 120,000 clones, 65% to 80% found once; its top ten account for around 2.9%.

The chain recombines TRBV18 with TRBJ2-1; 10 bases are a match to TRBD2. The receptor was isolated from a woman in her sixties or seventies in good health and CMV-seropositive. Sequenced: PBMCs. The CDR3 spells CASSPPGQLAGNNEQFF. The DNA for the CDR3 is TGTGCCAGCTCACCACCGGGTCAACTAGCGGGAAACAATGAGCAGTTCTTC.